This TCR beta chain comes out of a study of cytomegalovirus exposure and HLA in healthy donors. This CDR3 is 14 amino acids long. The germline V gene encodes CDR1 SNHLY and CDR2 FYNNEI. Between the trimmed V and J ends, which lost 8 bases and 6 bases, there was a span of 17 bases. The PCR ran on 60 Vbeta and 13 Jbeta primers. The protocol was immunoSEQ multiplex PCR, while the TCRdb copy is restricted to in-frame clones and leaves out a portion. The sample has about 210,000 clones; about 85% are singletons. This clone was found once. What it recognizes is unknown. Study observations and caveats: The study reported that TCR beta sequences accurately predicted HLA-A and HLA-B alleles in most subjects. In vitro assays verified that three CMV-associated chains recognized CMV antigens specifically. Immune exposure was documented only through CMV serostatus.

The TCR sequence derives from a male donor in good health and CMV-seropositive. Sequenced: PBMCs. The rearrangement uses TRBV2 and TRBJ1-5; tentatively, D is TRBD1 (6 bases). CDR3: CASQPGHQTQPQHF. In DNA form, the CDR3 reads TGTGCCAGCCAACCGGGACATCAGACTCAGCCCCAGCATTTT. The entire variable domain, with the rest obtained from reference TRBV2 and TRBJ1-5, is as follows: EPEVTQTPSHQVTQMGQEVILRCVPISNHLYFYWYRQILGQKVEFLVSFYNNEISEKSEIFDDQFSVERPDGSNFTLKIRSTKLEDSAMYFCASQPGHQTQPQHFGDGTRLSIL.